Shown below are 27 T cell receptor beta chains from a single sample sequenced in a study of T cell changes during pregnancy in multiple sclerosis. The method was immunoSEQ multiplex PCR; TCRdb's version includes in-frame clones alone and lacks a portion of them. The table has tens of thousands of clones, around 90% seen once. The sequences come from CD4+ T cells from peripheral blood mononuclear cells, collected in the second trimester of pregnancy. The receptors stem from a female donor with multiple sclerosis, enrolled in a pregnancy study.

The table lists this clone with a count of one. The chain couples TRBV4-1 to TRBJ1-4; D is perhaps TRBD1 (6 bases). Deletions cut 1 base from V and 3 bases from J, with 18 bases between. The CDR3 contains 18 residues. Germline V CDR1 and CDR2: MGHRA, YSYEKL. CDR3 DNA: TGCGCCAGCAGCCAAGGGACCGGAAGGGGGAAGGCTAATGAAAAACTGTTTTTT. Its translation: CASSQGTGRGKANEKLFF.

The chain combines TRBV6-1 with TRBJ2-7, with D maybe TRBD2 (5 bases). Germline V CDR1 and CDR2: MNHNS, SASEGT. The ends were cut back, 0 bases at V and 5 bases at J, with 17 bases in the middle. CDR3 length: 16 amino acids. This CDR3 is CASSEASTLVVHEQYF. CDR3 nucleotide sequence: TGTGCCAGCAGTGAAGCATCGACACTAGTAGTCCACGAGCAGTACTTC.

The rearrangement links TRBV2 to TRBJ2-4, with TRBD2 identical over 10 bases. J was trimmed by 0 bases and V by 6 bases; bases with no gene match: 8. Looked up from germline, CDR1 is SNHLY and CDR2 is FYNNEI. This CDR3 comprises 17 residues. Here the CDR3 reads CASRYTGLALAKNIQYF. The DNA of the CDR3 is TGTGCCAGCAGGTACACGGGACTAGCGCTAGCCAAAAACATTCAGTACTTC.

This chain links TRBV28 with TRBJ2-5; unclear D gene. Germline assignment: CDR1 MDHEN and CDR2 SYDVKM. The CDR3 runs to 11 residues. Trimming shortened V by 5 bases and J by 3 bases, and 4 bases separated the two germline ends. CDR3 residues: CASSREETQYF. The CDR3 DNA reads TGTGCCAGCAGTCGAGAAGAGACCCAGTACTTC. Looking up the rest from reference TRBV28 and TRBJ2-5 gives the full variable domain: DVKVTQSSRYLVKRTGEKVFLECVQDMDHENMFWYRQDPGLGLRLIYFSYDVKMKEKGDIPEGYSVSREKKERFSLILESASTNQTSMYLCASSREETQYFGPGTRLLVL.

The V and J genes are TRBV19 and TRBJ2-2; D unresolved. The V gene lost 3 bases and the J gene lost 0 bases, with 5 bases spanning the gap. The germline V gene encodes CDR1 LNHDA and CDR2 SQIVND (reference sequence). CDR3 size: 14 residues. For the CDR3, the DNA is TGTGCCAGTAGTATTGGGCCGAACACCGGGGAGCTGTTTTTT. This encodes CASSIGPNTGELFF.

The chain carries TRBV5-4 and TRBJ2-5; 13 bases align to TRBD2. The germline CDR1 and CDR2 sequences are SGHNT and YYREEE (reference sequence). V dropped 0 bases and J dropped 0; count of bases not matched to a gene: 5. This CDR3 is 18 amino acids long. The CDR3 sequence is CASSLGLAGGSYQETQYF. The CDR3 coding sequence is TGTGCCAGCAGCTTGGGACTAGCGGGGGGATCGTACCAAGAGACCCAGTACTTC. The full variable domain, in which reference TRBV5-4 and TRBJ2-5 provide the parts outside the CDR3, is ETGVTQSPTHLIKTRGQQVTLRCSSQSGHNTVSWYQQALGQGPQFIFQYYREEENGRGNFPPRFSGLQFPNYSSELNVNALELDDSALYLCASSLGLAGGSYQETQYFGPGTRLLVL.

The rearrangement uses TRBV6-5 and TRBJ1-5; 8 nucleotides match TRBD1. V trimming: 6 bases; J trimming: 2 bases; junction bases outside the gene matches: 3. CDR3 length equals 14 residues. Germline V gives CDR1 MNHEY, CDR2 SVGAGI. The CDR3 nucleotides are TGTGCCAGCAGAGAGGACAGGGGCAATCAGCCCCAGCATTTT. Translation gives CASREDRGNQPQHF.

This sequence joins TRBV27 and TRBJ2-4; 9 positions agree with TRBD1. CDR1 and CDR2 from the germline V gene are MNHEY and SMNVEV (reference sequence). V lost 6 bases, J lost 9 bases, and 6 bases stayed unmatched. This CDR3 has 13 residues. CDR3 residues: CASRPTGGRIQYF. The CDR3 coding sequence is TGTGCCAGCAGACCCACAGGGGGCCGCATTCAGTACTTC.

The chain uses TRBV6-1 and TRBJ1-5; D not certain. V was cut by 0 bases and J by 5 bases, with 8 bases left in between. The CDR3 spans 14 residues. CDR1 and CDR2 (germline): MNHNS, SASEGT. The CDR3 DNA reads TGTGCCAGCAGTGAAGCGATAAGCTATCAGCCCCAGCATTTT. Protein product: CASSEAISYQPQHF.

The V call is TRBV15, the J call TRBJ2-1; D might be TRBD1 (6 bases). The length of the CDR3 is 15 residues. The germline gives CDR1 LNHNV, CDR2 YYDKDF (reference sequence). V was clipped by 0 bases and J by 5 bases, with 11 bases between them. CDR3 region: CATSREGRGDNEQFF. The CDR3 DNA is TGTGCCACCAGCAGAGAGGGCAGGGGCGACAATGAGCAGTTCTTC.

This sequence joins TRBV6-5 and TRBJ1-2; no firm D call. Trimming removed 2 bases at V and 4 bases at J, with 14 bases between. Germline V gives CDR1 MNHEY, CDR2 SVGAGI. The CDR3 length is 15 residues. The CDR3 protein is CASSYGVGGLYGYTF. The CDR3 DNA is TGTGCCAGCAGTTACGGTGTAGGAGGGCTCTATGGCTACACCTTC.

J is TRBJ1-1 and V is TRBV6-5, with TRBD1 as a possible D gene (6 bases). The germline V and J ends were trimmed by 6 bases and 9 bases, with 11 bases remaining between them. CDR1 is MNHEY and CDR2 is SVGAGI in the germline V gene. This CDR3 has 11 amino acids. The CDR3 region is CASRQGIKAFF. The CDR3 coding sequence is TGTGCCAGCAGACAGGGAATAAAAGCTTTCTTT.

The rearrangement joins TRBV14 to TRBJ2-1; D gene unclear. The CDR3 runs 12 residues. Germline V gene sequence: CDR1 SGHDN, CDR2 FVKESK. Trimming stripped 0 bases from V and 13 bases from J, with 10 bases between. The chain's CDR3 is CASSQDMRIQFF. CDR3 nucleotide sequence: TGTGCCAGCAGCCAAGATATGCGCATACAGTTCTTC.

The chain joins TRBV9 to TRBJ2-7; 11 bases are shared with TRBD2. The germline V gene has CDR1 SGDLS and CDR2 YYNGEE. V gave up 4 bases and J gave up 2 bases; unmatched junction bases: 5. There are 15 residues in the CDR3. CDR3 amino acids: CASSHSGGAPYEQYF. In DNA, the CDR3 is TGTGCCAGCAGCCATAGCGGGGGGGCTCCCTACGAGCAGTACTTC.

The CDR3 loop is CASSSDSPFYGYTF. CDR3 coding DNA: TGCGCCAGCAGTTCAGACAGTCCCTTCTATGGCTACACCTTC. The chain couples TRBV5-1 to TRBJ1-2; tentatively, D is TRBD1 (5 bases). The CDR3 loop spans 14 amino acids. V was shortened by 5 bases and J by 4 bases, with 15 bases between the two germline ends. Germline V gene lookup returns CDR1 SGHRS and CDR2 YFSETQ. Looking up the rest from reference TRBV5-1 and TRBJ1-2 gives the full variable domain: KAGVTQTPRYLIKTRGQQVTLSCSPISGHRSVSWYQQTPGQGLQFLFEYFSETQRNKGNFPGRFSGRQFSNSRSEMNVSTLELGDSALYLCASSSDSPFYGYTFGSGTRLTVV.

The chain has TRBV10-3 and TRBJ1-3; 10 bases map to TRBD1. CDR3 length: 15 residues. V was clipped by 6 bases and J by 3 bases; unmatched bases: 5. The germline CDR1 and CDR2 sequences are ENHRY and SYGVKD. The CDR3 reads CAIRRDRGVGNTIYF. CDR3 sequence (DNA): TGTGCCATCAGACGGGACAGGGGAGTTGGAAACACCATATATTTT.

The chain joins TRBV7-9 to TRBJ1-5; the D gene is possibly TRBD1 (6 bases). Germline values: CDR1 SEHNR, CDR2 FQNEAQ (reference sequence). This CDR3 has 16 amino acids. V lost 5 bases, J lost 9 bases, and 23 bases lay in between. Here the CDR3 DNA reads TGTGCCAGCAGCCCTGGGGACAACGTGGGAAGATTGCCCCAGCATTTT. Translated, it gives CASSPGDNVGRLPQHF.

This chain connects TRBV5-1 to TRBJ1-5; D perhaps matches TRBD1 (5 bases). With 4 bases removed from V and 2 bases from J, the gap between germline ends came to 13 bases. The length of the CDR3 is 15 residues. Germline-derived CDR1 and CDR2 are SGHRS and YFSETQ. CDR3 amino acids: CASSPEGVGNQPQHF. The CDR3 nucleotides read TGCGCCAGCAGCCCGGAAGGGGTCGGCAATCAGCCCCAGCATTTT. Filled out from reference TRBV5-1 and TRBJ1-5, the complete variable domain reads KAGVTQTPRYLIKTRGQQVTLSCSPISGHRSVSWYQQTPGQGLQFLFEYFSETQRNKGNFPGRFSGRQFSNSRSEMNVSTLELGDSALYLCASSPEGVGNQPQHFGDGTRLSIL.

The V gene is TRBV19, the J gene TRBJ1-3; D is unclear. V was pared by 7 bases and J by 2 bases, with 24 bases between. The CDR3 contains 18 residues. The germline V gene has CDR1 LNHDA and CDR2 SQIVND (reference sequence). CDR3: CASKPGITSKLPGNTIYF. The CDR3 DNA reads as TGTGCCAGTAAGCCCGGGATAACCAGCAAGCTACCTGGAAACACCATATATTTT.

V and J are TRBV27 and TRBJ2-3; TRBD1 matches at 8 bases. Unmatched junction bases numbered 16, after V lost 5 bases and J lost 6 bases. CDR3 length: 17 residues. Looked up from germline, CDR1 is MNHEY and CDR2 is SMNVEV (reference sequence). The CDR3 bases are TGTGCCAGCAGTCCCCGGACAGGGACGGTTCGGATGGATACGCAGTATTTT. Amino acid sequence: CASSPRTGTVRMDTQYF.

V is TRBV5-4 and J is TRBJ1-3; weak D call: TRBD1 (6 bases). Germline V gene data show CDR1 as SGHNT and CDR2 as YYREEE (reference sequence). Between the trimmed V and J ends, which lost 1 base and 5 bases, there was a span of 25 bases. The CDR3 is 19 residues long. The chain's CDR3 is CASSLKFGSGGQSRNTIYF. CDR3 DNA: TGTGCCAGCAGCTTGAAATTCGGTTCGGGCGGACAGTCCCGAAACACCATATATTTT.

The rearrangement joins TRBV4-2 to TRBJ2-2; TRBD2 matches 7 bases. The ends lost 3 bases at V and 6 bases at J; junction bases unmatched: 4. The CDR3 covers 14 residues. In germline, CDR1 is LGHNA, CDR2 YNFKEQ. In DNA, the CDR3 is TGTGCCAGCAGCCAGGGGGGAGGGGCCGGGGAGCTGTTTTTT. It yields the protein CASSQGGGAGELFF.

This chain uses TRBV5-1 with TRBJ1-1, with 7 bases fitting TRBD1. The junction had 2 bases not matched to a gene; V was cut back by 0 bases and J by 3 bases. This CDR3 has 14 amino acids. The germline CDR1 and CDR2 sequences are SGHRS and YFSETQ. The CDR3 sequence is CASSLGGQDTEAFF. The CDR3 DNA reads TGCGCCAGCAGCTTGGGAGGACAGGACACTGAAGCTTTCTTT.

This chain connects TRBV14 to TRBJ1-3, with 7 positions matching TRBD1. The trim removed 0 bases at V and 2 bases at J, leaving 4 bases unmatched. Germline lookup yields CDR1 SGHDN and CDR2 FVKESK. The CDR3 runs 16 residues. The DNA for the CDR3 is TGTGCCAGCAGCCAAGATGCGACAGGGCCTGGAAACACCATATATTTT. Translation gives CASSQDATGPGNTIYF.

This chain links TRBV2 with TRBJ2-3; tentatively, D is TRBD1 (5 bases). Looked up from germline, CDR1 is SNHLY and CDR2 is FYNNEI. Trimming cost V 8 bases and J 6 bases, with 18 bases left between them. This CDR3 has 14 residues. The CDR3 reads CASSGQLHPDTQYF. CDR3 in DNA: TGTGCCAGCTCAGGGCAATTACATCCGGATACGCAGTATTTT. Full variable domain (rest looked up from reference TRBV2 and TRBJ2-3): EPEVTQTPSHQVTQMGQEVILRCVPISNHLYFYWYRQILGQKVEFLVSFYNNEISEKSEIFDDQFSVERPDGSNFTLKIRSTKLEDSAMYFCASSGQLHPDTQYFGPGTRLTVL.

J is TRBJ1-5 and V is TRBV16; the match to TRBD1 covers 10 bases. CDR3 length: 14 amino acids. Trimming cost V 4 bases and J 9 bases; bases outside gene matches: 6. CDR1 and CDR2 (germline): KGHSY, FQNENV. CDR3 DNA: TGTGCCAGCAGCCGTTCAGGGGACAGGGGGCCCCAGCATTTT. Encoded protein: CASSRSGDRGPQHF.

The V call is TRBV5-1, the J call TRBJ2-3; no reliable D call. CDR3 size: 15 residues. The V end lost 1 base, the J end lost 4 bases, and 13 bases lay between the germline ends. Germline V CDR1 and CDR2: SGHRS, YFSETQ. The CDR3: CASSLMGPLPDTQYF. The CDR3, as DNA: TGCGCCAGCAGCTTGATGGGCCCCCTCCCAGATACGCAGTATTTT.